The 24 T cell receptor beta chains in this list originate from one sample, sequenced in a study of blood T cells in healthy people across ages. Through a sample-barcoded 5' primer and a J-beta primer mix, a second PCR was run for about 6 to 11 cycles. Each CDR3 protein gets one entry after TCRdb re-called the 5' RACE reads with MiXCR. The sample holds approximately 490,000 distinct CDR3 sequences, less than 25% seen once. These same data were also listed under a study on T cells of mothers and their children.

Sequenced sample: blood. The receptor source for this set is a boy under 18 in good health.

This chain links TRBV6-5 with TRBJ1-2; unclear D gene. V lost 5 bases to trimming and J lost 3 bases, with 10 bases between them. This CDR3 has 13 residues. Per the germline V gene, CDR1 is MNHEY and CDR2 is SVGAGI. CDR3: CASSPGKYYGYTF. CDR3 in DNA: TGTGCCAGCAGTCCAGGAAAATACTATGGCTACACCTTC.

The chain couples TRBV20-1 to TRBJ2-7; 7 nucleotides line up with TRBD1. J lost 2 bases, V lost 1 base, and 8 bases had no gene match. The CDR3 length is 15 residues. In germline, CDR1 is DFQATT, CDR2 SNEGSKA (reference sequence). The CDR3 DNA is TGCAGTGCTAGAGGGAACCGGGACAGACCCTACGAGCAGTACTTC. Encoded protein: CSARGNRDRPYEQYF.

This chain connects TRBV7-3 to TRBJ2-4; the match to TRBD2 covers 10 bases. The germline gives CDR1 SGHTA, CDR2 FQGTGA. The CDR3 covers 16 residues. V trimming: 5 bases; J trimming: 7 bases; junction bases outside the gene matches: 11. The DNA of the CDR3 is TGTGCCAGCAGCCCGCATAAACTAGCGGGAATCAACATTCAGTACTTC. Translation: CASSPHKLAGINIQYF. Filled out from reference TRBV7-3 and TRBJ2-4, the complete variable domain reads GAGVSQTPSNKVTEKGKYVELRCDPISGHTALYWYRQSLGQGPEFLIYFQGTGAADDSGLPNDRFFAVRPEGSVSTLKIQRTERGDSAVYLCASSPHKLAGINIQYFGAGTRLSVL.

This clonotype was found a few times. The CDR3 protein is CASSSEEGAGKGRDWETQYF. The CDR3 DNA is TGTGCCAGCAGTAGTGAAGAGGGGGCAGGGAAGGGACGGGACTGGGAGACCCAGTACTTC. V usage is TRBV2 and J usage is TRBJ2-5; D might be TRBD1 (7 bases). Trimming took off 5 bases at V and 5 bases at J, with 33 bases between the two ends. Germline CDR1 reads SNHLY; CDR2 reads FYNNEI. The CDR3 is 20 residues long.

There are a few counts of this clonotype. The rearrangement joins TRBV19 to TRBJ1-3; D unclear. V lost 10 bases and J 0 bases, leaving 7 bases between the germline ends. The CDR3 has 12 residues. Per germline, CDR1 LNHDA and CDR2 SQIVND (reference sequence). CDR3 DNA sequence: TGTGCCACCCTAAGCTCTGGAAACACCATATATTTT. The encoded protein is CATLSSGNTIYF.

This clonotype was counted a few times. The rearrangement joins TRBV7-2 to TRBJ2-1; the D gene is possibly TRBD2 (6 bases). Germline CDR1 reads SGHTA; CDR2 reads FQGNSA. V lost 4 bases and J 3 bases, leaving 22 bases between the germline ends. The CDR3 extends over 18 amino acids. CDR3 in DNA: TGTGCCAGCAGCTCCGTCCCGCCTAACGGGAGAAGCTACAATGAGCAGTTCTTC. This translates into CASSSVPPNGRSYNEQFF.

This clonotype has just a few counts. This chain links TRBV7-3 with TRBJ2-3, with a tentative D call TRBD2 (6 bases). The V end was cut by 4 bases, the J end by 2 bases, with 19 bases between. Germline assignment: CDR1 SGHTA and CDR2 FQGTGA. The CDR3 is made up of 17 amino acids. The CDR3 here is CASSSPLGGVNTDTQYF. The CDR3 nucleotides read TGTGCCAGCAGCTCCCCACTTGGCGGGGTGAACACAGATACGCAGTATTTT.

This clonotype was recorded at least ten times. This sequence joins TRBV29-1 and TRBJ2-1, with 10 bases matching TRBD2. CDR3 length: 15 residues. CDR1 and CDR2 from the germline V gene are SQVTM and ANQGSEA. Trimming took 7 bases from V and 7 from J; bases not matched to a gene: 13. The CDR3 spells CSAARAGGRSNEQFF. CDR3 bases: TGCAGCGCCGCCCGAGCGGGGGGGCGGTCTAATGAGCAGTTCTTC.

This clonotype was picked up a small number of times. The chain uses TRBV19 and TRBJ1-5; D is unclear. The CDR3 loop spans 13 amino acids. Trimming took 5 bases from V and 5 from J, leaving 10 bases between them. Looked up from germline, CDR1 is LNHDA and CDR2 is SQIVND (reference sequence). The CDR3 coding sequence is TGTGCCAGTAGTGGAGGGCGCGATCAGCCCCAGCATTTT. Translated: CASSGGRDQPQHF.

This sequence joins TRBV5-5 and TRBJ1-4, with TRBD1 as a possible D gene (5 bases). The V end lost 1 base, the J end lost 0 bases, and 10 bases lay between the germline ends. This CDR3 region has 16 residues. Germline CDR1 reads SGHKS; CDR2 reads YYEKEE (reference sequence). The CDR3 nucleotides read TGTGCCAGCAGCTTGTACGGGGCTTCAACTAATGAAAAACTGTTTTTT. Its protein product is CASSLYGASTNEKLFF.

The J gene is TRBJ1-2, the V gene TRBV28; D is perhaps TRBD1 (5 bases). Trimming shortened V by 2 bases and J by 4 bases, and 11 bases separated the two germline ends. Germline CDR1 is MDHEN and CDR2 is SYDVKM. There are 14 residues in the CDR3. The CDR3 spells CASSLRGTPYGYTF. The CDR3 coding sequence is TGTGCCAGCAGTTTACGGGGGACTCCCTATGGCTACACCTTC.

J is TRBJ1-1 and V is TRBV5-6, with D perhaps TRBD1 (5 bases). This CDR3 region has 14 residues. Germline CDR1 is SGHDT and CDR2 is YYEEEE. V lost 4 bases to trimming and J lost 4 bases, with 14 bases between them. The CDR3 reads CASSPVRGTTEAFF. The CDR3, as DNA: TGTGCCAGCAGCCCCGTCAGAGGGACCACTGAAGCTTTCTTT.

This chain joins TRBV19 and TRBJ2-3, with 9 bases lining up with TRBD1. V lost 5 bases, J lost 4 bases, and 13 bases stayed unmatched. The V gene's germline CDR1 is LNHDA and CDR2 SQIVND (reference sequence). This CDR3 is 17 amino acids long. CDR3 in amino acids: CASSSPPGTGTADTQYF. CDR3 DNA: TGTGCCAGTAGTTCCCCTCCAGGGACAGGGACCGCAGATACGCAGTATTTT.

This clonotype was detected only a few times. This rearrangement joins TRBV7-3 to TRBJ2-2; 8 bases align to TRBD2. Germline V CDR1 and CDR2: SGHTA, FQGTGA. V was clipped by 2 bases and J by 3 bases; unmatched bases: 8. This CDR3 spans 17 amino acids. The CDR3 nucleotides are TGTGCCAGCAGCTTACCCCAAGCGGGGGCCCACACCGGGGAGCTGTTTTTT. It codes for CASSLPQAGAHTGELFF.

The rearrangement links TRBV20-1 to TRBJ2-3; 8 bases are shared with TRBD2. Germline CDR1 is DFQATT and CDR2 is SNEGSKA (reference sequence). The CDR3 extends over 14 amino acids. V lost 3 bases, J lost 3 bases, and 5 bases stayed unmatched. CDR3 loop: CSASGLALTDTQYF. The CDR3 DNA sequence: TGCAGTGCTAGCGGACTAGCATTAACAGATACGCAGTATTTT.

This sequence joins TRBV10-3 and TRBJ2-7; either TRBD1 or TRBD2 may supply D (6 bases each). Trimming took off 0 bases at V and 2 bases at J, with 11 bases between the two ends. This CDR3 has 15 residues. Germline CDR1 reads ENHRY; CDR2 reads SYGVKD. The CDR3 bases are TGTGCCATCAGTGAGTCGGGGGGCCAAACCTACGAGCAGTACTTC. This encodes CAISESGGQTYEQYF.

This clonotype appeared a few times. This CDR3 reads CASSQRTSIFNSPLHF. CDR3 coding DNA: TGTGCCAGCAGCCAGAGGACAAGCATCTTTAATTCACCCCTCCACTTT. The V call is TRBV14, the J call TRBJ1-6; D possibly corresponds to TRBD1 (5 bases). V lost 3 bases to trimming and J lost 6 bases, with 15 bases between them. Germline V lookup: CDR1 SGHDN, CDR2 FVKESK. The CDR3 extends over 16 amino acids. Full variable domain (remainder filled in from reference TRBV14 and TRBJ1-6): EAGVTQFPSHSVIEKGQTVTLRCDPISGHDNLYWYRRVMGKEIKFLLHFVKESKQDESGMPNNRFLAERTGGTYSTLKVQPAELEDSGVYFCASSQRTSIFNSPLHFGNGTRLTVT.

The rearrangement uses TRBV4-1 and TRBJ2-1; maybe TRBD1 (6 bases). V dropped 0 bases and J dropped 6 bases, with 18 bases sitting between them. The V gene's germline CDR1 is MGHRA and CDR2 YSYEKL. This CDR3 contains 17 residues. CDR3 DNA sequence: TGCGCCAGCAGCCAAGACGGCCGGGACACCGGACGCAATGAGCAGTTCTTC. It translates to CASSQDGRDTGRNEQFF.

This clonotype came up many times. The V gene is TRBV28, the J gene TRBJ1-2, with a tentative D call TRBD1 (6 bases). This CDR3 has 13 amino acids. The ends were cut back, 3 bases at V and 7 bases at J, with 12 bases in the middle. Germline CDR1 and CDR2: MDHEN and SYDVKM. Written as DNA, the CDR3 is TGTGCCAGCAGTTTCACCGGGGGCTCTGGCTACACCTTC. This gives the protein CASSFTGGSGYTF.

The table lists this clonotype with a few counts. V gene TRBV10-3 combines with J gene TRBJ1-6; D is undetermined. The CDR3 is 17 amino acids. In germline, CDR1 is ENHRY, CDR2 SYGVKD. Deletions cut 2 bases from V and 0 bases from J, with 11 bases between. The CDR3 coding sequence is TGTGCCATCAGTGAGGCCCCGGCGAGCTCCTATAATTCACCCCTCCACTTT. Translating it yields CAISEAPASSYNSPLHF.

In nucleotides, the CDR3 is TGTGCCAGCAGTTTTAATACAGACAATGAGCAGTTCTTC. Protein: CASSFNTDNEQFF. This chain uses TRBV27 with TRBJ2-5; D remains ambiguous. The DNA end lines up better with TRBJ2-1; the J call may be wrong. This CDR3 spans 13 amino acids. CDR1 MNHEY and CDR2 SMNVEV come from the germline V gene (reference sequence).

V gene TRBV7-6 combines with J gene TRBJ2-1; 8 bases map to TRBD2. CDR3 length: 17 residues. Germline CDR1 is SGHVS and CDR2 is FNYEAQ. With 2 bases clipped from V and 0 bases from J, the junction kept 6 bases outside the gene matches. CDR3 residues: CASSLLDSGSSYNEQFF. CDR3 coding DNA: TGTGCCAGCAGCTTATTAGACAGCGGGAGCTCCTACAATGAGCAGTTCTTC.

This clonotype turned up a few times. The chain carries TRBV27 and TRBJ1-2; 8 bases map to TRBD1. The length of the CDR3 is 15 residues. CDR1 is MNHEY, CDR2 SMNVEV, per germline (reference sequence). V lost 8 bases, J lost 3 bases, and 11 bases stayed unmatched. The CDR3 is CASGPWGQDHYGYTF. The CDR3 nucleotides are TGTGCCAGCGGGCCGTGGGGACAGGACCACTATGGCTACACCTTC.

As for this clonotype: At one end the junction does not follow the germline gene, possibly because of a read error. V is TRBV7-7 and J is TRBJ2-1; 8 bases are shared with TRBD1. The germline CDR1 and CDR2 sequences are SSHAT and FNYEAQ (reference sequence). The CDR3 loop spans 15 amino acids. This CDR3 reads CASSPGQGPYNEQFF. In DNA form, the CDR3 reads TGTGCTAGCAGCCCCGGACAGGGCCCCTACAATGAGCAGTTCTTC.